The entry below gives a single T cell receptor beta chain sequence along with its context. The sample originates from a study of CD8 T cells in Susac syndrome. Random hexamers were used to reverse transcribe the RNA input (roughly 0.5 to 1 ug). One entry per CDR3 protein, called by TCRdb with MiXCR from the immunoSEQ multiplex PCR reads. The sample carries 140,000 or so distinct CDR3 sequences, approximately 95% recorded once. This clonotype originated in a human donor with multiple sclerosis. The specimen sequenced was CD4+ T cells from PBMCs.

CDR3 sequence (DNA): TGTGCCAGCAGCCAAGTAGAGGGTGTAACTGAAGCTTTCTTT. Residues: CASSQVEGVTEAFF. The V call is TRBV14, the J call TRBJ1-1; D gene unclear. V lost 1 base to trimming and J lost 5 bases, with 11 bases between them. This CDR3 spans 14 amino acids. The germline CDR1 and CDR2 sequences are SGHDN and FVKESK.